These 4 T cell receptor beta chains came from one sample sequenced in a study of response to subunit inactivated influenza vaccine (dated by TCRdb to the late 2010s). Library method: RT-PCR. Sequencing instrument: Illumina HiSeq 2500. TCRdb reworked the public reads: Q25 trimming with fastp, MiXCR clone assembly, productive beta chains retained. Entries that share a CDR3 protein sequence are merged under the most common genes and DNA. In this sample the table shows 500,000 to 600,000 distinct CDR3 sequences, around 8% of which occur a single time. The top ten clones comprise over 10% of the sample. Sequencing was performed on PBMCs from blood, taken less than 30 months after vaccination. Receptors were obtained from a man between 45 and 75 years old who received an inactivated influenza vaccine. Donor details come from another sample of the same person, matched by shared clones.

This sequence joins TRBV7-9 and TRBJ2-2; 7 bases agree with TRBD2. This CDR3 region has 15 residues. Losses at the gene ends were 5 bases for V and 0 bases for J; bases not matched to a gene: 3. From germline, CDR1 is SEHNR and CDR2 FQNEAQ (reference sequence). CDR3 sequence: CASSRGLTNTGELFF. The CDR3 region has the DNA TGTGCCAGCAGCCGGGGACTAACGAACACCGGGGAGCTGTTTTTT. The full variable domain, with the rest looked up from reference TRBV7-9 and TRBJ2-2, is DTGVSQNPRHKITKRGQNVTFRCDPISEHNRLYWYRQTLGQGPEFLTYFQNEAQLEKSRLLSDRFSAERPKGSFSTLEIQRTEQGDSAMYLCASSRGLTNTGELFFGEGSRLTVL.

The sample holds a few counts of this clonotype. The rearrangement uses TRBV6-1 and TRBJ1-1; D is possibly TRBD1 (6 bases). Trimming shortened V by 6 bases and J by 0 bases, and 14 bases separated the two germline ends. CDR1 is MNHNS and CDR2 is SASEGT in the germline V gene. This CDR3 is 15 amino acids long. CDR3 in amino acids: CASRRQDSVNTEAFF. The CDR3 DNA reads TGTGCCAGCAGACGTCAGGACAGCGTGAACACTGAAGCTTTCTTT.

The chain uses TRBV4-2 and TRBJ2-7; 7 bases map to TRBD2. The CDR3 consists of 16 residues. The germline V gene has CDR1 LGHNA and CDR2 YNFKEQ. The trim removed 4 bases at V and 2 bases at J, leaving 11 bases unmatched. CDR3 region: CASSLAGKGGTYEQYF. CDR3 coding DNA: TGTGCCAGCAGCCTAGCTGGAAAGGGAGGGACCTACGAGCAGTACTTC.

This clonotype has more than one count but fewer than ten. V is TRBV20-1 and J is TRBJ2-7; 7 bases align to TRBD2. This CDR3 region has 16 residues. The V gene's germline CDR1 is DFQATT and CDR2 SNEGSKA (reference sequence). J was trimmed by 3 bases and V by 1 base; bases with no gene match: 12. The CDR3 nucleotides read TGCAGTGCTAGAGTTTCGCCGGGGGGTGACGACTACGAGCAGTACTTC. It codes for CSARVSPGGDDYEQYF.